The rows below give T cell receptor beta chains drawn from one sample of a study of pediatric ulcerative colitis. Generated by immunoSEQ multiplex PCR, the TCRdb table keeps only in-frame clones and is missing some. The sample contains 16,000 or so clones, nearly 80% of which appear only once. The sample consisted of gut tissue. These receptors all stem from a boy aged 5-17 years who was a control in a study of pediatric ulcerative colitis. The CDR3 runs from the conserved cysteine through the conserved F or W. A D gene is named only where the DNA matches it firmly. A clone size is listed for some rows: how often the clone was seen (once, few, many), or a class if it is expanded.

>TRBJ1-5|TRBD1|.|TRBV30
TGTGCCTGGAGTGTACAGGGGAGTACTCAGCCCCAGCATTTT
CAWSVQGSTQPQHF
>TRBJ1-1|.|.|TRBV5-6
TGTGCCAGCAGCCCGTTCGGGGAAGGGGCGAACACTGAAGCTTTCTTT
CASSPFGEGANTEAFF
>TRBJ1-1|.|few|TRBV27
TGTGCCAGCAGTTTAATTGGGGAGGTATACACTGAAGCTTTCTTT
CASSLIGEVYTEAFF
>TRBJ1-1|.|few|TRBV5-1
TGCGCCAGCAGCTGTCTCTGTGGGGGACCGAACACTGAAGCTTTCTTT
CASSCLCGGPNTEAFF
>TRBJ1-3|.|.|TRBV6-5
TGTGCCAGCACCAAACTAGGGGGAACTGGAAACACCATATATTTT
CASTKLGGTGNTIYF
>TRBJ1-2|.|few|TRBV18
TGTGCCAGCTCACCCACCGGACTTGGTGGCTACACCTTC
CASSPTGLGGYTF
>TRBJ2-3|.|.|TRBV7-2
TGTGCCAGCAGCTTATTTACACTAGGCACAGATACGCAGTATTTT
CASSLFTLGTDTQYF
>TRBJ2-1|.|.|TRBV6-5
TGTGCCAGCAGCCAAGTAGGGGGGTACAATGAGCAGTTCTTC
CASSQVGGYNEQFF
>TRBJ2-2|TRBD1|.|TRBV7-7
TGTGCCAGCAGCCCACAGGGGGCGAACACCGGGGAGCTGTTTTTT
CASSPQGANTGELFF
>TRBJ1-5|TRBD1|few|TRBV28
TGTGCCAGCAGCTTAACCCCCGTGACAGGGGGCTTTTTTTCAATCAAGCGGCAGCCCCAGCATTTT
CASSLTPVTGGFFSIKRQPQHF
>TRBJ2-7|.|.|TRBV30
TGTGCCTGGAGATCCGGACGGGGAACCTACGAGCAGTACTTC
CAWRSGRGTYEQYF
>TRBJ2-7|.|.|TRBV21-1
TGTGCCAGCAGCAAAGAGGGACAGGTCTTTGGGCACGAGCAGTACTTC
CASSKEGQVFGHEQYF
>TRBJ1-2|.|.|TRBV28
TGTGCCAGCAGTCCGGACGAAAACTATGGCTACACCTTC
CASSPDENYGYTF
>TRBJ2-7|TRBD2|.|TRBV18
TGTGCCAGCTCACCGGCTAGCGGGAGGAGGGACGAGCAGTACTTC
CASSPASGRRDEQYF
>TRBJ2-5|TRBD2|.|TRBV28
TGTGCCAGCAGTCCTAGCGGGTCTGAGACCCAGTACTTC
CASSPSGSETQYF
>TRBJ2-2|.|.|TRBV2
TGTGCCAGCAGCGAAACCGGGGCTAGAAACTCCGGGGAGCTGTTTTTT
CASSETGARNSGELFF
>TRBJ1-5|.|.|TRBV27
TGTGCCAGCAGTTTCCTGCCCAATCAGCCCCAGCATTTT
CASSFLPNQPQHF
>TRBJ1-2|.|.|TRBV7-2
TGTGCCAGCAGCTTAGATCAGTATGGCTACACCTTC
CASSLDQYGYTF
>TRBJ2-3|.|.|TRBV6-1
TGTGCCAGCAGTCAGCCGACTATCCTCACAGATACGCAGTATTTT
CASSQPTILTDTQYF
>TRBJ1-3|TRBD1|.|TRBV18
TGTGCCAGCTCACCGGCTACAGGGGCACAAAACACCATATATTTT
CASSPATGAQNTIYF
>TRBJ1-6|TRBD1|once|TRBV6-5
TGTGCCAGCAACAGGGGAATGGATAATTCACCCCTCCACTTT
CASNRGMDNSPLHF
>TRBJ1-5|.|.|TRBV19
TGTGCCAGTGGGACCCAAAATCGGCATCAGCCCCAGCATTTT
CASGTQNRHQPQHF
>TRBJ2-1|.|.|TRBV6-6
TGTGCCAGCAGTTATCCGGGCCTGAAGGAGGGCAATGAGCAGTTCTTC
CASSYPGLKEGNEQFF
>TRBJ2-1|.|.|TRBV13
TGTGCCAGCAGGGGAGGAGGACAACGAAGCTCCTACAATGAGCAGTTCTTC
CASRGGGQRSSYNEQFF
>TRBJ2-3|TRBD2|.|TRBV11-3
TGTGCCAGCAGCCGCGGGACTAGCGGGAGTACAGATACGCAGTATTTT
CASSRGTSGSTDTQYF
>TRBJ1-1|.|medium-sized|TRBV11-2
TGTGCCAGCAGCCCCCAGGGTGGGGAAACTGAAGCTTTCTTT
CASSPQGGETEAFF
>TRBJ1-5|.|few|TRBV30
TGTGCCTGGAGTGAAAGCTACTCTGAAATTAGCAATCAGCCCCAGCATTTT
CAWSESYSEISNQPQHF
>TRBJ1-1|.|.|TRBV10-3
TGTGCCATCAGTGGTCGGACGGAGAACACTGAAGCTTTCTTT
CAISGRTENTEAFF
>TRBJ2-5|TRBD2|.|TRBV4-1
TGCGCCAGCAGCCAAGTGCCGCTAGCGGGAGAGACCCAGTACTTC
CASSQVPLAGETQYF
>TRBJ1-1|.|.|TRBV6-5
TGTGCCAGCAGTTACTCGACGGGGTTGGCTTTCTTT
CASSYSTGLAFF
>TRBJ2-4|.|.|TRBV19
TGTGCCAGTAGTCAAGTAGAAAACATTCAGTACTTC
CASSQVENIQYF
>TRBJ2-2|.|medium-sized|TRBV5-4
TGTGCCAGCAGCTTGGACGGGAAGGACACCGGGGAGCTGTTTTTT
CASSLDGKDTGELFF
>TRBJ1-4|TRBD1|once|TRBV28
TGTGCCAGCAGCCAAGGGGGCTCGGGCTCTAATGAAAAACTGTTTTTT
CASSQGGSGSNEKLFF
>TRBJ2-4|.|.|TRBV6-5
TGTGCCACCGCGAGAGGGCTGGGCAAAAACATTCAGTACTTC
CATARGLGKNIQYF
>TRBJ1-2|TRBD1|.|TRBV19
TGTGCCAGTAGTATAGTCTCCAGGGGGGACTATGGCTACACCTTC
CASSIVSRGDYGYTF
>TRBJ2-2|.|.|TRBV5-1
TGCGCCAGCAGCTTGGTTAGTAGTCGTAACACCGGGGAGCTGTTTTTT
CASSLVSSRNTGELFF
>TRBJ2-1|.|few|TRBV7-8
.
CASSVTFGQGAFF
>TRBJ1-1|.|few|TRBV2
TGTGCCAGCGTTCGGGCTGGAGACACTGAAGCTTTCTTT
CASVRAGDTEAFF
>TRBJ2-5|.|.|TRBV5-1
TGCGCCAGCAGCTTGCACGGGGGAGAGACCCAGTACTTC
CASSLHGGETQYF
>TRBJ1-1|.|.|TRBV19
TGTGCCAGTAGTATAGAGTACTCAAACACTGAAGCTTTCTTT
CASSIEYSNTEAFF
>TRBJ2-7|TRBD2|.|TRBV28
TGTGCCAGCAGTTTCCCCCCTAGCGGGAGGGCCTATTCCTACGAGCAGTACTTC
CASSFPPSGRAYSYEQYF
>TRBJ2-7|TRBD1|once|TRBV5-6
TGTGCCAGCAGCTGGGGACAGATCGAGCAGTACTTC
CASSWGQIEQYF
>TRBJ2-1|.|.|TRBV7-3
TGTGCCAGCAGCTTAATCCGTGGAGGGGATGAGCAGTTCTTC
CASSLIRGGDEQFF
>TRBJ2-5|TRBD2|.|TRBV5-1
TGCGCCAGCAGCTTGGTCCCGGGAGGGGAAGAGACCCAGTACTTC
CASSLVPGGEETQYF
>TRBJ1-2|.|.|TRBV4-2
TGTGCCAGCAGCCAAGAGGCAGGACAGTTTTTTAACTATGGCTACACCTTC
CASSQEAGQFFNYGYTF
>TRBJ2-7|TRBD1|once|TRBV18
TGTGCCAGCTCACTCGACAGGGGCGTCTACGAGCAGTACTTC
CASSLDRGVYEQYF
>TRBJ1-2|.|.|TRBV21-1
TGTGCCAGCAGCAACCGGGGGTTAAACTATGGCTACACCTTC
CASSNRGLNYGYTF
>TRBJ1-5|.|few|TRBV19
TGTGCCAGTAGTATTAGGGGGCAGCCCCAGCATTTT
CASSIRGQPQHF
>TRBJ2-7|.|few|TRBV11-2
TGTGCCAGCAGCTTAGCTCGGGAATCCTACGAGCAGTACTTC
CASSLARESYEQYF
>TRBJ2-6|.|once|TRBV9
TGTGCCAGCAGCGTAGCGGGTATTGGGGGGACCCTAAGCTCTGGGGCCAACGTCCTGACTTTC
CASSVAGIGGTLSSGANVLTF
>TRBJ1-5|.|few|TRBV2
TGTGCCAGCAGCTTAGACAATCAGCCCCAGCATTTT
CASSLDNQPQHF
>TRBJ2-2|TRBD2|.|TRBV6-1
TGTGCCAGTAGACTAGCGGGAAGCACCGGGGAGCTGTTTTTT
CASRLAGSTGELFF
>TRBJ2-7|.|.|TRBV10-1
TGCGCCAGCAGTGCCGGGGGCGCCGCCTACGAGCAGTACTTC
CASSAGGAAYEQYF
>TRBJ2-2|.|.|TRBV6-6
TGTGCCAGCAGTTACTATGGTCGTCTGACCGGGGAGCTGTTTTTT
CASSYYGRLTGELFF
>TRBJ2-1|.|.|TRBV7-3
TGTGCCAGCAGCTTACAACCGGGACTGGAGCAGTTCTTC
CASSLQPGLEQFF
>TRBJ1-1|.|.|TRBV7-7
TGTGCTAGCAGCCAGGACCGGAACACTGAAGCTTTCTTT
CASSQDRNTEAFF
>TRBJ2-1|TRBD2|.|TRBV11-2
TGTGCCAGCAGCTTATCAGCGGGGGCATACAATGAGCAGTTCTTC
CASSLSAGAYNEQFF